The 26 T cell receptor beta chains presented below share a single source sample, sequenced in a study of vaccination effects on CD4 cells after COVID-19. Their specific antigens are unknown. Peptide-pool stimulation followed by sequencing identified expanded antigen-specific CD4+ clonotypes in the ViraFEST assay. Having been cultured for around nine days, the cells underwent CD4+ T cell isolation. Testing of the vaccine recipients showed negative nucleocapsid antibodies and no prior SARS-CoV-2 infection. Profiled with immunoSEQ multiplex PCR; TCRdb holds only in-frame clones, not every one. The sample lists 25,000 or so clones, 73% occurring once. This specimen consisted of CD4+ T cells from PBMCs cultured with SARS-CoV-2 spike peptides, obtained before COVID-19 vaccination. The receptor source for this set is a human donor who received a COVID-19 vaccine.

The V gene is TRBV4-2, the J gene TRBJ2-1; 14 nucleotides match TRBD2. V lost 5 bases and J lost 0; bases outside the gene matches: 9. The germline V gene encodes CDR1 LGHNA and CDR2 YNFKEQ. The CDR3 loop spans 19 amino acids. The CDR3 DNA reads TGTGCCAGCAGCACGGGACTAGCGGGAGCCGATAGCTCCTACAATGAGCAGTTCTTC. Its protein product is CASSTGLAGADSSYNEQFF.

The V call is TRBV5-1, the J call TRBJ1-3, with 9 bases matching TRBD1. V was clipped by 4 bases and J by 4 bases; unmatched bases: 3. Germline CDR1 and CDR2: SGHRS and YFSETQ. This CDR3 region has 14 residues. The DNA of the CDR3 is TGCGCCAGCAGCGGGGGACAGGGCGGAAACACCATATATTTT. Its translation is CASSGGQGGNTIYF.

The V gene is TRBV28, the J gene TRBJ1-2, with 8 positions matching TRBD1. V dropped 3 bases and J dropped 4; count of bases not matched to a gene: 1. This CDR3 is built from 13 residues. Germline V gene lookup returns CDR1 MDHEN and CDR2 SYDVKM. The CDR3 spells CASSFTGGYGYTF. CDR3 in DNA: TGTGCCAGCAGTTTTACAGGGGGCTATGGCTACACCTTC.

The count of this clone is one. The rearrangement joins TRBV4-1 to TRBJ1-1; 11 bases map to TRBD1. The V and J ends lost 2 bases and 4 bases, in that order; junction bases with no gene match: 3. The CDR3 extends over 15 amino acids. The germline V gene encodes CDR1 MGHRA and CDR2 YSYEKL. The CDR3 is CASSQTGQGATEAFF. In DNA form, the CDR3 reads TGCGCCAGCAGCCAAACCGGACAGGGGGCCACTGAAGCTTTCTTT.

The rearrangement uses TRBV9 and TRBJ2-2; weak D call: TRBD2 (6 bases). Germline CDR1 SGDLS, CDR2 YYNGEE. CDR3 length equals 16 residues. Trimming removed 0 bases at V and 4 bases at J, with 13 bases between. In nucleotides, the CDR3 is TGTGCCAGCAGCGTAGCAGGAGGGACCCTCACCGGGGAGCTGTTTTTT. This translates into CASSVAGGTLTGELFF.

The V call is TRBV19, the J call TRBJ1-4; D ambiguous. Trimming shortened V by 3 bases and J by 4 bases, and 9 bases separated the two germline ends. Per the germline V gene, CDR1 is LNHDA and CDR2 is SQIVND (reference sequence). The CDR3 spans 14 residues. The CDR3 spells CASSIPGLNEKLFF. CDR3 in DNA: TGTGCCAGTAGTATCCCGGGCCTTAATGAAAAACTGTTTTTT. Variable domain in full (rest from reference TRBV19 and TRBJ1-4): DGGITQSPKYLFRKEGQNVTLSCEQNLNHDAMYWYRQDPGQGLRLIYYSQIVNDFQKGDIAEGYSVSREKKESFPLTVTSAQKNPTAFYLCASSIPGLNEKLFFGSGTQLSVL.

The V and J genes are TRBV3-1 (or the pseudogene TRBV3-2) and TRBJ2-7; 9 bases line up with TRBD2. V was clipped by 6 bases and J by 2 bases; unmatched bases: 5. Germline loops: CDR1 LGHDT, CDR2 YNNKEL (reference sequence). CDR3 size: 14 residues. The CDR3 sequence is CASSKAGGPYEQYF. The CDR3, as DNA: TGTGCCAGCAGTAAAGCGGGGGGACCCTACGAGCAGTACTTC.

V usage is TRBV19 and J usage is TRBJ2-2; D may be TRBD1 (5 bases). The germline gives CDR1 LNHDA, CDR2 SQIVND (reference sequence). The CDR3 totals 14 residues. Trimming left V 6 bases short and J 2 bases short, with 10 bases between. Here the CDR3 DNA reads TGTGCCAGTAGATCCCAGGGAAACACCGGGGAGCTGTTTTTT. Translating it yields CASRSQGNTGELFF.

The rearrangement uses TRBV2 and TRBJ1-5, with no clear D. The ends were cut back, 5 bases at V and 6 bases at J, with 8 bases in the middle. From germline, CDR1 is SNHLY and CDR2 FYNNEI. The CDR3 contains 12 residues. Written as DNA, the CDR3 is TGTGCCAGCAGTCCCCCGGGTCAGCCCCAGCATTTT. Its translation: CASSPPGQPQHF.

The V call is TRBV3-1 (or the pseudogene TRBV3-2), the J call TRBJ2-3, with D tentatively TRBD2 (6 bases). The CDR3 totals 15 residues. Trimming stripped 3 bases from V and 2 bases from J, with 12 bases between. CDR1 and CDR2 (germline): LGHDT, YNNKEL (reference sequence). DNA for the CDR3: TGTGCCAGCAGCCAGTCTGGGGACTTCACAGATACGCAGTATTTT. This translates into CASSQSGDFTDTQYF.

DNA for the CDR3: TGTGCCAGCAGTTACTCGACAGGGACAGGAGAAAAACTGTTTTTT. The encoded protein is CASSYSTGTGEKLFF. V is TRBV6-5 and J is TRBJ1-4; 8 bases are shared with TRBD1. The CDR3 spans 15 residues. V trimming: 0 bases; J trimming: 8 bases; junction bases outside the gene matches: 5. Germline V lookup: CDR1 MNHEY, CDR2 SVGAGI.

This chain connects TRBV5-8 to TRBJ2-1; TRBD2 matches 11 bases. This CDR3 region has 17 residues. Germline CDR1 and CDR2: SGHTS and YDEGEE. Trimming removed 3 bases from V and 2 bases from J; junction bases left unmatched: 7. The CDR3 DNA reads TGTGCCAGCAGCTCCGGACTAGCGGGTTTGGCCTACAATGAGCAGTTCTTC. It encodes CASSSGLAGLAYNEQFF.

The table lists this clone with a few counts. The V gene is TRBV6-5, the J gene TRBJ1-2, with D perhaps matching TRBD1 (6 bases). Germline loops: CDR1 MNHEY, CDR2 SVGAGI. V lost 6 bases and J lost 6, with 11 bases in between. This CDR3 has 12 residues. The DNA for the CDR3 is TGTGCCAGCAGAAAGGGGGTTAATGGCTACACCTTC. Protein: CASRKGVNGYTF.

The chain couples TRBV9 to TRBJ2-1; no clear D gene. The CDR3 runs to 14 residues. Trimming shortened V by 0 bases and J by 5 bases, and 9 bases separated the two germline ends. The germline V gene encodes CDR1 SGDLS and CDR2 YYNGEE. The CDR3: CASSVGNSNNEQFF. In DNA form, the CDR3 reads TGTGCCAGCAGCGTAGGAAACTCTAACAATGAGCAGTTCTTC.

The J gene is TRBJ2-5, the V gene TRBV18; D is possibly TRBD1 (6 bases). This CDR3 region has 13 residues. The germline CDR1 and CDR2 sequences are KGHSH and LQKENI. Trimming removed 0 bases at V and 4 bases at J, with 6 bases between. The CDR3 sequence: CASSPPGAETQYF. CDR3 nucleotide sequence: TGTGCCAGCTCACCACCGGGGGCAGAGACCCAGTACTTC.

The chain recombines TRBV6-5 with TRBJ2-2, with 12 bases aligning to TRBD2. The ends lost 2 bases at V and 5 bases at J; junction bases unmatched: 3. The length of the CDR3 is 16 residues. Germline V gene sequence: CDR1 MNHEY, CDR2 SVGAGI. Here the CDR3 reads CASSYLAGGPTGELFF. DNA of the CDR3: TGTGCCAGCAGTTACCTAGCGGGGGGGCCTACCGGGGAGCTGTTTTTT.

V gene TRBV7-9 combines with J gene TRBJ1-2; TRBD1 aligns across 10 bases. The J segment lost 5 bases and the V segment lost 7 bases, leaving 7 bases of the junction unmatched. This CDR3 comprises 14 residues. Germline assignment: CDR1 SEHNR and CDR2 FQNEAQ (reference sequence). CDR3 nucleotide sequence: TGTGCCAGCAACCGGAGGGGACAGGGGTATGGCTACACCTTC. As protein: CASNRRGQGYGYTF. Together with reference TRBV7-9 and TRBJ1-2, the CDR3 gives the full variable domain: DTGVSQNPRHKITKRGQNVTFRCDPISEHNRLYWYRQTLGQGPEFLTYFQNEAQLEKSRLLSDRFSAERPKGSFSTLEIQRTEQGDSAMYLCASNRRGQGYGYTFGSGTRLTVV.

This clone is a singleton in its sample. The rearrangement links TRBV19 to TRBJ1-2; D is perhaps TRBD1 (6 bases). The V gene lost 0 bases and the J gene lost 10 bases, with 15 bases spanning the gap. The CDR3 is 14 residues long. The germline V gene encodes CDR1 LNHDA and CDR2 SQIVND (reference sequence). The CDR3 DNA is TGTGCCAGTAGTATAGATTGGACCCAGGGGATCTACACCTTC. It encodes CASSIDWTQGIYTF.

This sequence joins TRBV20-1 and TRBJ2-7, with D perhaps matching TRBD2 (5 bases). CDR1 DFQATT and CDR2 SNEGSKA come from the germline V gene (reference sequence). V lost 3 bases and J 1 base, leaving 22 bases between the germline ends. The CDR3 has 17 residues. In DNA form, the CDR3 reads TGCAGTGCTAGTCCGGACTTATTATCGTTTCGATCCTACGAGCAGTACTTC. Amino acids: CSASPDLLSFRSYEQYF.

This clone was seen only once. V gene TRBV5-1 combines with J gene TRBJ2-3, with 9 bases fitting TRBD2. This CDR3 comprises 16 residues. Germline V lookup: CDR1 SGHRS, CDR2 YFSETQ. V lost 0 bases to trimming and J lost 2 bases; unmatched junction nucleotides: 4. The CDR3 coding sequence is TGCGCCAGCAGCTTGGGAGCTAGCGGGGCCACAGATACGCAGTATTTT. This sequence encodes CASSLGASGATDTQYF.

This rearrangement joins TRBV4-1 to TRBJ1-2; 12 nucleotides line up with TRBD1. Germline loops: CDR1 MGHRA, CDR2 YSYEKL. The CDR3 loop spans 17 amino acids. V lost 1 base and J lost 1; bases outside the gene matches: 4. The CDR3 region is CASSQGGQGAVNYGYTF. The DNA of the CDR3 is TGCGCCAGCAGCCAAGGGGGACAGGGGGCAGTTAACTATGGCTACACCTTC.

The V and J genes are TRBV18 and TRBJ1-1, with a possible D match to TRBD1 (5 bases). Trimming cost V 6 bases and J 2 bases, with 10 bases left between them. The CDR3 totals 13 residues. Germline CDR1 KGHSH, CDR2 LQKENI. CDR3 DNA: TGTGCCAGCTCCCCCGACAGTAACACTGAAGCTTTCTTT. It is translated as CASSPDSNTEAFF.

CDR3 DNA: TGTGCCAGCAGCCCCGGGCTCCCAGGGGATGGCTACACCTTC. The encoded protein is CASSPGLPGDGYTF. V usage is TRBV6-5 and J usage is TRBJ1-2; tentatively, D is TRBD1 (6 bases). V gave up 6 bases and J gave up 6 bases, with 17 bases separating them. The CDR3 is 14 residues long. In germline, CDR1 is MNHEY, CDR2 SVGAGI.

This clone has more than one count but fewer than ten. V usage is TRBV5-4 and J usage is TRBJ1-2; D unclear. V lost 0 bases and J lost 1, with 7 bases in between. The CDR3 runs 14 residues. Germline V lookup: CDR1 SGHNT, CDR2 YYREEE (reference sequence). The chain's CDR3 is CASSLAGSNYGYTF. CDR3 DNA: TGTGCCAGCAGCTTGGCGGGCAGTAACTATGGCTACACCTTC.

The chain recombines TRBV4-1 with TRBJ1-2, with a tentative D call TRBD1 (5 bases). The length of the CDR3 is 13 residues. The V end lost 2 bases, the J end lost 6 bases, and 10 bases lay between the germline ends. Germline CDR1 and CDR2: MGHRA and YSYEKL. The CDR3 DNA sequence: TGCGCCAGCAGCCAAAGGGGCGGGCATGGCTACACCTTC. This encodes CASSQRGGHGYTF.

The chain is built from TRBV6-5 and TRBJ2-1; 8 nucleotides match TRBD2. V trimming: 6 bases; J trimming: 3 bases; junction bases outside the gene matches: 4. Germline assignment: CDR1 MNHEY and CDR2 SVGAGI. CDR3 length: 14 residues. CDR3 coding DNA: TGTGCCAGCAGCGACCGGGGGGGCTACAATGAGCAGTTCTTC. It is translated as CASSDRGGYNEQFF.